This record concerns one T cell receptor (beta chain) sequence. The sample belongs to a study of T cell changes during pregnancy in multiple sclerosis. CDR3 length equals 15 residues. Trimming took 8 bases from V and 0 from J, leaving 16 bases between them. Germline V gives CDR1 MDHEN, CDR2 SYDVKM. Sequencing was performed with immunoSEQ multiplex PCR; in TCRdb, only in-frame clones are kept and a portion is missing. The profile covers approximately 50,000 clones, with about 94% appearing a single time and roughly 0.4% taken by the ten largest. J is TRBJ2-5 and V is TRBV28; maybe TRBD2 (6 bases). The sequence was obtained from a female donor with multiple sclerosis, enrolled in a pregnancy study. Source: CD4+ T cells from peripheral blood mononuclear cells, taken after pregnancy. Here the CDR3 reads CASGKGRRNQETQYF. CDR3 coding DNA: TGTGCCAGCGGAAAGGGGAGGAGGAACCAAGAGACCCAGTACTTC.